This T cell receptor (beta chain) is from a study of PD-L1 blockade in urothelial cancer. The wider study: Patients previously received 0 to 3 chemotherapy regimens. Analyses used blood from 3 weeks (second dose) and 6 weeks after treatment start.

The time point is: peripheral blood 6 weeks after treatment start. Study-wide results and limits: Pretreatment TCR clonality in blood under the median foretold superior survival. Tumor-associated TCR clones expanded more in blood at 3 weeks in patients with durable benefit.

The germline V gene encodes CDR1 KGHSH and CDR2 LQKENI. The germline V and J ends were trimmed by 3 bases and 0 bases, with 8 bases remaining between them. CDR3 length: 15 amino acids. Repertoires were generated with immunoSEQ multiplex PCR, while TCRdb's copy carries only in-frame clones and drops some. The profile shows roughly 100,000 clones, over 80% of them singletons. Regarding this clone: Its antigen is as yet unknown.

This rearrangement joins TRBV18 to TRBJ1-4; D perhaps matches TRBD1 (5 bases). The sequencing used PBMCs, collected around atezolizumab (anti-PD-L1) treatment. The TCR comes from a man aged 70-80 years with urothelial cancer. In nucleotides, the CDR3 is TGTGCCAGCTCACCTGGGGCCCCAACTAATGAAAAACTGTTTTTT. Protein product: CASSPGAPTNEKLFF. Filled out from reference TRBV18 and TRBJ1-4, the complete variable domain reads NAGVMQNPRHLVRRRGQEARLRCSPMKGHSHVYWYRQLPEEGLKFMVYLQKENIIDESGMPKERFSAEFPKEGPSILRIQQVVRGDSAAYFCASSPGAPTNEKLFFGSGTQLSVL.